This T cell receptor beta chain was captured by sequencing in a study of T cell responses to AZD1222 COVID-19 vaccine. About the research overall: Pooled in the analysis were second doses at about 4 or about 12 weeks. Study results and caveats: Clonal diversity may have been underestimated in mostly white British donors. Sampled repertoires all dated from after the peak T cell response. The breadth and depth of Spike-specific TCRs increased once two AZD1222 doses had been given.

This CDR3 is built from 16 residues. The V end lost 2 bases, the J end lost 4 bases, and 14 bases lay between the germline ends. CDR1 and CDR2 (germline): MNHEY, SVGAGI. As to this clone: Its antigen is not known.

This table comes from immunoSEQ multiplex PCR, and its TCRdb copy is limited to in-frame clones, with some not included. The sample includes approximately 140,000 clones, under 95% of them seen just once. The sequence was collected from an adult in good health. The V and J genes are TRBV6-5 and TRBJ1-4, with D possibly being TRBD1 (5 bases). The source material was peripheral blood, sampled on day 0 of AZD1222 vaccination. The DNA of the CDR3 is TGTGCCAGCAGTTACAGGGGAAGCGGGGTTAATGAAAAACTGTTTTTT. This encodes CASSYRGSGVNEKLFF.